Below are 4 T cell receptor beta chains sequenced from a single sample in a study of cytomegalovirus exposure and HLA in healthy donors. The PCR contained 60 Vbeta and 13 Jbeta primers. Assay used: immunoSEQ multiplex PCR; TCRdb lists only in-frame clones, some missing. The sample consists of some 90,000 clones, 70% to 85% of them appearing once. Sequencing input: PBMCs. These receptors were collected from a man aged 30 to 45 in good health and CMV-seropositive.

CDR3 in amino acids: CSLEGADTQYF. The CDR3 bases are TGCAGTCTCGAGGGGGCCGATACGCAGTATTTT. The chain carries TRBV20-1 and TRBJ2-3; 7 bases fit TRBD1. There are 11 residues in the CDR3. With V trimmed by 8 bases and J by 6 bases, 5 bases remained unmatched. Germline V gene sequence: CDR1 DFQATT, CDR2 SNEGSKA (reference sequence).

This clone is deemed medium-sized. V and J are TRBV29-1 and TRBJ2-3, with D possibly matching TRBD1 (6 bases). There are 16 residues in the CDR3. Trimming stripped 0 bases from V and 2 bases from J, with 15 bases between. Germline V gene lookup returns CDR1 SQVTM and CDR2 ANQGSEA. The CDR3 protein is CSVEDPGQTLTDTQYF. As DNA, the CDR3 is TGCAGCGTTGAAGATCCAGGACAGACCCTCACAGATACGCAGTATTTT.

The gene calls are TRBV4-3 and TRBJ2-2; perhaps TRBD2 as D (5 bases). The CDR3 consists of 18 residues. The V and J ends lost 0 bases and 1 base respectively, with 15 bases between them. Per the germline V gene, CDR1 is LGHNA and CDR2 is YSLEER. The CDR3 here is CASSQESGAVLNTGELFF. The CDR3 DNA is TGCGCCAGCAGCCAAGAAAGCGGAGCGGTGCTGAACACCGGGGAGCTGTTTTTT.

The chain employs TRBV5-6 and TRBJ1-5; a weak D match, TRBD1 (6 bases). The V gene's germline CDR1 is SGHDT and CDR2 YYEEEE. The CDR3 runs to 15 residues. V lost 0 bases and J lost 8, with 15 bases in between. CDR3 in amino acids: CASSLGGAAGEPQHF. The CDR3 bases are TGTGCCAGCAGCTTGGGGGGGGCGGCGGGGGAGCCCCAGCATTTT.